This entry is about one T cell receptor beta chain. The data were obtained in a study of blood T cells in healthy people across ages. This CDR3 has 14 amino acids. Germline V gene lookup returns CDR1 KGHDR and CDR2 SFDVKD. With 9 bases removed from V and 6 bases from J, the gap between germline ends came to 19 bases. For the second PCR, which ran for about 7 to 11 cycles, a sample-barcoded 5' primer and a J-beta primer mix were used. TCRdb recomputed calls from the 5' RACE reads with MiXCR, one row per CDR3 protein. The data contain about 730,000 distinct CDR3 sequences, 35% to 45% of them singletons.

Sequences were obtained from blood. The J gene is TRBJ1-2, the V gene TRBV24-1; D might be TRBD1 (5 bases). The clonotype comes from a woman in her sixties or seventies in good health. The CDR3 DNA sequence: TGTGCCACCTCAGGCGGATTACAGGAGAATGGCTACACCTTC. Translated, it gives CATSGGLQENGYTF.